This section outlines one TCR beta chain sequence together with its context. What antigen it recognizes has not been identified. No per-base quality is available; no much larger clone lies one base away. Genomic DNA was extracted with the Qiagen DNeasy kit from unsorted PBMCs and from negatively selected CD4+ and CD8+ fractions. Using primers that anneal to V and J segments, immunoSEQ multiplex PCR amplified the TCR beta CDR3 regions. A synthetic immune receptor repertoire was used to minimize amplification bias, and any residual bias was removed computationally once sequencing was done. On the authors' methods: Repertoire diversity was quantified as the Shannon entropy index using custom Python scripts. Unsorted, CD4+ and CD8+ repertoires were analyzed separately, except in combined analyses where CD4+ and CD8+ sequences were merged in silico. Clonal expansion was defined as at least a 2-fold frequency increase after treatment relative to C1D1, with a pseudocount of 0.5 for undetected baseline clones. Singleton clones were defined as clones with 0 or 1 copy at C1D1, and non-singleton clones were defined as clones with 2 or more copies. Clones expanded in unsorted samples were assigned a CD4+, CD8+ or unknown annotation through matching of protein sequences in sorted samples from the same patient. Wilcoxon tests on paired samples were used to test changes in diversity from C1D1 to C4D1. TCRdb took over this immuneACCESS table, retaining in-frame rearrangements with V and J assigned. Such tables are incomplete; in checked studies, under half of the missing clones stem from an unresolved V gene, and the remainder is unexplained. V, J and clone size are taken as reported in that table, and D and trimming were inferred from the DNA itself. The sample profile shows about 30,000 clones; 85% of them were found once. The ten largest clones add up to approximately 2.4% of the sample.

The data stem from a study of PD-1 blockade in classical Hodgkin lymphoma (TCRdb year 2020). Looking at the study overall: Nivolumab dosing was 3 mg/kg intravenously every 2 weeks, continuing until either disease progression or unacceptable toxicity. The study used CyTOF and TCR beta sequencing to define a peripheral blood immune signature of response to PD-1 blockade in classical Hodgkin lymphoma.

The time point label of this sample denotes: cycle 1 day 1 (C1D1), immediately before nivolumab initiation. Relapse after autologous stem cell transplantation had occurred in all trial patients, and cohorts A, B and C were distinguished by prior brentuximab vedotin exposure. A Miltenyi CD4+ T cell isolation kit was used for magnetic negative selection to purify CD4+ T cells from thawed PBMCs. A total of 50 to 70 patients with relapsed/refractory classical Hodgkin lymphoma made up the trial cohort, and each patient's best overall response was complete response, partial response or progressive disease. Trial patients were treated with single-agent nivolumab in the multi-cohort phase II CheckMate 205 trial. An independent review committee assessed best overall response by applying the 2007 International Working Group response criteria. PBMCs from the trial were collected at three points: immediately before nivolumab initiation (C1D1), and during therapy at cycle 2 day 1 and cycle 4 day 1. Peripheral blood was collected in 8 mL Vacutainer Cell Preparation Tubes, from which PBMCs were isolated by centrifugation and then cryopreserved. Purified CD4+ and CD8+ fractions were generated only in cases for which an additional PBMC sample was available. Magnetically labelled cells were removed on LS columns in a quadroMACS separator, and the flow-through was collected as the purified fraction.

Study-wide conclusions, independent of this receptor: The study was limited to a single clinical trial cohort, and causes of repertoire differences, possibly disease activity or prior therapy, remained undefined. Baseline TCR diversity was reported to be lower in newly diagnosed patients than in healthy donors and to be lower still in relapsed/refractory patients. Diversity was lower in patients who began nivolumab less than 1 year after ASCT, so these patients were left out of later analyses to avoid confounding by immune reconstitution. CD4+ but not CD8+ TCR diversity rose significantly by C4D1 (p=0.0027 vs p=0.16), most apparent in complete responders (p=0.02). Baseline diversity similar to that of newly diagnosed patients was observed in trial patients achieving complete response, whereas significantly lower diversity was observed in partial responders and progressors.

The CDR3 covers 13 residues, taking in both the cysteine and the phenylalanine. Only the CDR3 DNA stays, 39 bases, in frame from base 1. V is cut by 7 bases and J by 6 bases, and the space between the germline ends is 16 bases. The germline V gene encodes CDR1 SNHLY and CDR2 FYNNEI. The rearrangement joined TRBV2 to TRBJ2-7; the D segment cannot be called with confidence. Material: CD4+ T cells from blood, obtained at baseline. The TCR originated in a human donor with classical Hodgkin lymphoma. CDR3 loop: CASKGVPPGEQYF. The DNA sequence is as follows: TGTGCCAGCAAAGGAGTCCCCCCCGGCGAGCAGTACTTC.